The TCR beta chain described here comes from a study of cytomegalovirus exposure and HLA in healthy donors. Regarding the study as a whole: Rarity characterized most TCR sequences, yet some public TCRs appeared in many donors.

The donors comprised healthy bone marrow donors. Regarding this clone: Its specificity is unknown.

Primers: 60 Vbeta forward and 13 Jbeta reverse. Assay used: immunoSEQ multiplex PCR; TCRdb lists only in-frame clones, some missing. The sample has tens of thousands of clones, around 70% seen once. This CDR3 region has 13 residues. Deletions cut 9 bases from V and 2 bases from J, with 14 bases between. Germline V CDR1 and CDR2: SNHLY, FYNNEI. This chain uses TRBV2 with TRBJ2-7; maybe TRBD2 (6 bases). Sequenced material: PBMCs. The clonotype originates from a middle-aged woman in good health and CMV-seropositive. This CDR3 is CASRGTWAYEQYF. The CDR3 nucleotides read TGTGCCAGTCGGGGGACTTGGGCCTACGAGCAGTACTTC. The full variable domain, rest sourced from reference TRBV2 and TRBJ2-7, is EPEVTQTPSHQVTQMGQEVILRCVPISNHLYFYWYRQILGQKVEFLVSFYNNEISEKSEIFDDQFSVERPDGSNFTLKIRSTKLEDSAMYFCASRGTWAYEQYFGPGTRLTVT.